This is a list of T cell receptor beta chains from one sample in a study of memory CD4+ T cells and cytomegalovirus serostatus. Repertoires were generated with immunoSEQ multiplex PCR, while TCRdb's copy carries only in-frame clones and drops some. The sample yields about 57,000 clones, roughly 80% seen once. The sequenced sample consisted of memory CD4+ T cells from blood. These TCRs come from an adult in good health and CMV-seronegative. CDR3s include the opening cysteine and the closing phenylalanine or tryptophan. Each record gives: J gene, V gene, D gene, clone size, CDR3 protein, CDR3 DNA. D genes are given only for firm matches. A row's size may be missing; if present it is once, few, many or a size class.

TRBJ1-2,TRBV2,NA,NA,CASSVSLAGYTF,TGTGCCAGCAGTGTATCCCTGGCTGGCTACACCTTC
TRBJ1-6,TRBV9,NA,NA,CASSGGDSPLHF,TGTGCCAGCAGCGGGGGTGATTCACCCCTCCACTTT
TRBJ2-1,TRBV7-2,NA,NA,CASSQSLSSYNEQFF,TGTGCCAGCAGTCAATCACTGAGCTCCTACAATGAGCAGTTCTTC
TRBJ2-5,TRBV19,NA,medium-sized,CASSKSGTHSRETQYF,TGTGCCAGTAGTAAATCGGGGACCCACTCCCGGGAGACCCAGTACTTC
TRBJ1-2,TRBV6-1,NA,NA,CASSEGTSNYGYTF,TGTGCCAGCAGTGAAGGCACCTCTAACTATGGCTACACCTTC
TRBJ1-2,TRBV7-8,TRBD1,once,CASSLGTGQNYGYTF,TGTGCCAGCAGCTTAGGGACAGGACAAAACTATGGCTACACCTTC
TRBJ1-1,TRBV9,NA,NA,CASSVEPGVGTEAFF,TGTGCCAGCAGCGTAGAACCCGGGGTGGGCACTGAAGCTTTCTTT
TRBJ2-3,TRBV2,NA,NA,CASSGLDNTQYF,TGTGCCAGCAGTGGACTAGACAATACGCAGTATTTT
TRBJ2-7,TRBV4-2,TRBD2,NA,CASSQDAASGGALGEQYF,TGTGCCAGCAGCCAAGATGCGGCTAGCGGGGGGGCTCTTGGAGAGCAGTACTTC
TRBJ2-7,TRBV5-4,TRBD2,NA,CASSRGLAGGEQYF,TGTGCCAGCAGCCGGGGACTAGCGGGGGGCGAGCAGTACTTC
TRBJ2-1,TRBV30,NA,NA,CAWMARIEQFF,TGTGCCTGGATGGCTAGAATTGAGCAGTTCTTC
TRBJ2-2,TRBV18,TRBD2,NA,CASSPRRESSNTGELFF,TGTGCCAGCTCACCTCGGCGGGAGAGCTCGAACACCGGGGAGCTGTTTTTT
TRBJ2-3,TRBV5-1,NA,NA,CASRLIPGADTQYF,TGCGCCAGCAGGTTAATTCCAGGGGCAGATACGCAGTATTTT